Presented here are 25 T cell receptor beta chains from one specimen sequenced in a study of blood T cells in healthy people across ages. A sample-barcoded 5' primer and a J-beta primer mix were used in a second PCR of roughly 6 to 11 cycles. One entry per CDR3 protein, called by TCRdb with MiXCR from the 5' RACE reads. The sample carries hundreds of thousands of distinct CDR3 sequences, around 43% recorded once. The sequenced material came from blood. Receptors originate from a man older than 75 in good health.

This clonotype was detected once. This may stem from a read error, because a much larger clone lies one nucleotide away. This chain joins TRBV7-2 and TRBJ2-3; unclear D gene. Germline CDR1 SGHTA, CDR2 FQGNSA. Trimming took off 1 base at V and 0 bases at J, with 8 bases between the two ends. The CDR3 has 15 amino acids. The CDR3 region is CASSLVLLSTDTQYF. The CDR3 DNA follows: TGTGCCAGCAGCTTAGTGCTACTAAGCACAGATACGCAGTATTTT.

This chain uses TRBV7-2 with TRBJ2-1, with 10 bases aligning to TRBD2. With 1 base clipped from V and 8 bases from J, the junction kept 5 bases outside the gene matches. CDR1 and CDR2 from the germline V gene are SGHTA and FQGNSA. The CDR3 is 15 amino acids. The chain's CDR3 is CASSLVSGGADEQFF. As DNA, the CDR3 is TGTGCCAGCAGCTTAGTGAGCGGGGGGGCTGATGAGCAGTTCTTC.

This clonotype was detected only a few times. The CDR3 sequence: CASSAAGLAGGRNEQFF. CDR3 DNA: TGTGCCAGCAGTGCGGCGGGACTAGCGGGGGGGCGCAATGAGCAGTTCTTC. The rearrangement uses TRBV6-4 and TRBJ2-1, with 16 bases that match TRBD2. Germline V lookup: CDR1 MRHNA, CDR2 SNTAGT. V trimming: 4 bases; J trimming: 6 bases; junction bases outside the gene matches: 6. This CDR3 spans 17 amino acids.

This clonotype was seen a few times. The CDR3 DNA sequence: TGTGCCAGCAGCGTAGGTCTCGTAAATCAGCCCCAGCATTTT. Translated, it gives CASSVGLVNQPQHF. This rearrangement joins TRBV9 to TRBJ1-5, with D uncertain. The germline V gene encodes CDR1 SGDLS and CDR2 YYNGEE. V lost 0 bases and J lost 4, with 8 bases in between. This CDR3 has 14 amino acids.

CDR3 DNA: TGTGCCTGGAGTAGTGGGACACCTATGAAGCCCCAGCATTTT. This encodes CAWSSGTPMKPQHF. This chain links TRBV30 with TRBJ1-5, with D possibly matching TRBD1 (6 bases). The V end was cut by 2 bases, the J end by 8 bases, with 16 bases between. Germline CDR1 reads GTSNPN; CDR2 reads SVGIG (reference sequence). This CDR3 region has 14 residues.

The rearrangement uses TRBV18 and TRBJ1-1; perhaps TRBD1 as D (6 bases). V lost 2 bases to trimming and J lost 5 bases, with 9 bases between them. Per germline, CDR1 KGHSH and CDR2 LQKENI. The CDR3 length is 13 residues. DNA of the CDR3: TGTGCCAGCTCACCAGAACAGGGAACTGAAGCTTTCTTT. This codes for CASSPEQGTEAFF. Supplemented by reference TRBV18 and TRBJ1-1, the full variable domain reads NAGVMQNPRHLVRRRGQEARLRCSPMKGHSHVYWYRQLPEEGLKFMVYLQKENIIDESGMPKERFSAEFPKEGPSILRIQQVVRGDSAAYFCASSPEQGTEAFFGQGTRLTVV.

V and J are TRBV11-2 and TRBJ2-7; tentative D call: TRBD1 (6 bases). This CDR3 comprises 17 residues. The germline gives CDR1 SGHAT, CDR2 FQNNGV. Trimming removed 6 bases from V and 0 bases from J, with 21 bases in between. The CDR3: CASSLLTWTESSYEQYF. CDR3 coding DNA: TGTGCCAGCAGTCTACTCACCTGGACAGAGAGCTCCTACGAGCAGTACTTC.

This clonotype was seen a handful of times. V is TRBV29-1 and J is TRBJ1-1; D might be TRBD1 (6 bases). The germline V gene encodes CDR1 SQVTM and CDR2 ANQGSEA. The CDR3 length is 12 residues. V gave up 5 bases and J gave up 8 bases, with 15 bases separating them. CDR3 DNA sequence: TGCAGCGTTCAGACAGGACTTGGGGAAGCTTTCTTT. Translation gives CSVQTGLGEAFF.

The rearrangement joins TRBV7-8 to TRBJ2-7, with 13 bases that match TRBD2. Germline-derived CDR1 and CDR2 are SGHVS and FQNEAQ. The CDR3 runs 14 residues. V shed 5 bases, J shed 4 bases, and the junction held 2 bases outside the gene matches. CDR3 region: CASSTSGGGYEQYF. CDR3 DNA: TGTGCCAGCAGCACTAGCGGGGGGGGATACGAGCAGTACTTC.

This chain links TRBV20-1 with TRBJ2-1; D might be TRBD1 or TRBD2, each matching 6 bases. Trimming took off 0 bases at V and 4 bases at J, with 16 bases between the two ends. This CDR3 spans 16 amino acids. Germline-derived CDR1 and CDR2 are DFQATT and SNEGSKA (reference sequence). In DNA form, the CDR3 reads TGCAGTGCTAGAGATCGGGGGCTCACAAATTACAATGAGCAGTTCTTC. Its translation is CSARDRGLTNYNEQFF.

The rearrangement joins TRBV5-1 to TRBJ1-4, with D possibly being TRBD1 (6 bases). Germline V gene data show CDR1 as SGHRS and CDR2 as YFSETQ. Trimming shortened V by 4 bases and J by 0 bases, and 13 bases separated the two germline ends. The CDR3 has 16 amino acids. CDR3 nucleotide sequence: TGCGCCAGCAGCCAGGGGAGGCCACCAACTAATGAAAAACTGTTTTTT. Protein: CASSQGRPPTNEKLFF.

Concerning this clonotype: One junction end does not reproduce the germline sequence, and a read error may be involved. CDR3 nucleotides: TGTGCCAGCAGCCAAATTGGGGGGTACAAGGAGCAGTTCTTC. Its translation: CASSQIGGYKEQFF. The V call is TRBV4-2, the J call TRBJ2-1; a possible D gene is TRBD2 (6 bases). CDR3 length: 14 residues. Germline V gives CDR1 LGHNA, CDR2 YNFKEQ.

Concerning this clonotype itself: A much larger clone differs from this one at a single base, so this may be a read error. The V call is TRBV11-1, the J call TRBJ2-1; a weak D match, TRBD2 (5 bases). The CDR3 loop spans 16 amino acids. Germline V gives CDR1 SGHAT, CDR2 FQDESV (reference sequence). CDR3 in amino acids: CASNLERRSSYNEQFF. CDR3 in DNA: TGTGCCAGCAACTTAGAAAGGAGGTCGTCCTACAATGAGCAGTTCTTC.

V and J are TRBV5-5 and TRBJ2-5; 8 bases align to TRBD1. CDR3 length: 16 amino acids. Germline V gene lookup returns CDR1 SGHKS and CDR2 YYEKEE (reference sequence). Trimming cost V 5 bases and J 2 bases; bases outside gene matches: 11. The CDR3 DNA follows: TGTGCCAGCAGTATAACAGGGACAGGCCATCAAGAGACCCAGTACTTC. Protein: CASSITGTGHQETQYF.

In this sample, this clonotype turned up many times. The chain uses TRBV5-1 and TRBJ2-1; TRBD1 matches at 8 bases. V shed 4 bases and J 12 bases; nucleotides not matched to a gene: 15. CDR1 and CDR2 from the germline V gene are SGHRS and YFSETQ. The CDR3 consists of 15 residues. CDR3 region: CASSGGQDGGGRQFF. CDR3 bases: TGCGCCAGCAGCGGGGGACAGGACGGTGGCGGGCGGCAGTTCTTC.

The table lists this clonotype with a few counts. The chain uses TRBV5-6 and TRBJ2-7; D ambiguous. Per germline, CDR1 SGHDT and CDR2 YYEEEE. CDR3 length equals 13 residues. Trimming left V 5 bases short and J 7 bases short, with 16 bases between. CDR3 amino acids: CASRKFGYNEQYF. CDR3 in DNA: TGTGCCAGCAGGAAATTTGGCTACAATGAGCAGTACTTC.

This sequence joins TRBV6-1 and TRBJ2-1; TRBD1 agrees at 7 bases. Trimming removed 6 bases from V and 0 bases from J; junction bases left unmatched: 8. From germline, CDR1 is MNHNS and CDR2 SASEGT. There are 16 residues in the CDR3. The chain's CDR3 is CASRGQPPSSYNEQFF. Written as DNA, the CDR3 is TGTGCCAGCAGGGGACAGCCCCCCAGCTCCTACAATGAGCAGTTCTTC.

This clonotype was counted a single time. The rearrangement uses TRBV20-1 and TRBJ2-1, with 8 positions matching TRBD1. Trimming took 4 bases from V and 4 from J; bases not matched to a gene: 12. CDR1 and CDR2 (germline): DFQATT, SNEGSKA (reference sequence). The length of the CDR3 is 16 residues. The CDR3 spells CSAMTGEPLSYNEQFF. The DNA for the CDR3 is TGCAGTGCTATGACAGGGGAGCCTCTATCATACAATGAGCAGTTCTTC.

About this clonotype itself: A much larger clone differs from this one at a single base, so this may be a read error. The rearrangement joins TRBV20-1 to TRBJ2-3, with 9 bases fitting TRBD2. Germline assignment: CDR1 DFQATT and CDR2 SNEGSKA (reference sequence). J was trimmed by 1 base and V by 0 bases; bases with no gene match: 2. The CDR3 is 15 amino acids. The CDR3 loop is CSARDPSGGTDTQYF. In DNA form, the CDR3 reads TGCAGTGCTAGAGATCCTAGCGGGGGCACAGATACGCAGTATTTT.

The chain carries TRBV6-2 or TRBV6-3 and TRBJ2-5; 7 nucleotides align to TRBD1. This CDR3 has 13 amino acids. The V gene's germline CDR1 is MNHEY and CDR2 SVGEGT. Germline trimming cut 6 bases from V and 11 bases from J; bases unmatched to any gene: 12. The CDR3 loop is CASRAQGVGEQYF. CDR3 sequence (DNA): TGTGCCAGCAGGGCGCAGGGGGTGGGTGAGCAGTACTTC.

This rearrangement joins TRBV3-1 to TRBJ1-2; tentatively, D is TRBD1 (6 bases). CDR3 length equals 14 residues. Between the trimmed V and J ends, which lost 2 bases and 4 bases, there was a span of 11 bases. Germline V gene lookup returns CDR1 LGHDT and CDR2 YNNKEL (reference sequence). The CDR3 loop reads CASSQQGSRYGYTF. In DNA, the CDR3 is TGTGCCAGCAGCCAACAGGGGTCCCGCTATGGCTACACCTTC. Looking up the rest from reference TRBV3-1 and TRBJ1-2 gives the full variable domain: DTAVSQTPKYLVTQMGNDKSIKCEQNLGHDTMYWYKQDSKKFLKIMFSYNNKELIINETVPNRFSPKSPDKAHLNLHINSLELGDSAVYFCASSQQGSRYGYTFGSGTRLTVV.

This clonotype was detected a few times. One end of the junction varies from germline; a read error may be responsible. The chain is built from TRBV25-1 and TRBJ2-7; 9 nucleotides line up with TRBD1. Germline loops: CDR1 MGHDK, CDR2 SYGVNS. This CDR3 is built from 14 residues. The CDR3 bases are TGTGCCAGCAGCCGCGGGACAGGGTCCTTCGAGCAGTACTTC. Amino acid sequence: CASSRGTGSFEQYF.

In this sample, this clonotype turned up a few times. The V and J genes are TRBV7-2 and TRBJ2-5; possibly TRBD2 for D (6 bases). The CDR3 has 16 amino acids. V was pared by 0 bases and J by 2 bases, with 13 bases between. Looked up from germline, CDR1 is SGHTA and CDR2 is FQGNSA. CDR3 in amino acids: CASSLAPTAGQETQYF. The CDR3 DNA reads as TGTGCCAGCAGCTTAGCACCCACCGCGGGACAAGAGACCCAGTACTTC.

This sequence joins TRBV9 and TRBJ2-2, with 8 bases fitting TRBD2. Germline CDR1 SGDLS, CDR2 YYNGEE. J gave up 5 bases and V 2 bases, and 11 bases lay outside the gene matches. CDR3 size: 17 residues. As DNA, the CDR3 is TGTGCCAGCAGCGTCTTCCCGGGGGGGCCGGGAACCGGGGAGCTGTTTTTT. It translates to CASSVFPGGPGTGELFF.

V usage is TRBV12-3 or TRBV12-4 and J usage is TRBJ1-1; 8 bases map to TRBD1. The junction had 5 bases not matched to a gene; V was cut back by 1 base and J by 1 base. The CDR3 extends over 16 amino acids. The CDR3 DNA follows: TGTGCCAGCAGTTTAGGGCAGGGGGCGGCGAACACTGAAGCTTTCTTT. It is translated as CASSLGQGAANTEAFF.